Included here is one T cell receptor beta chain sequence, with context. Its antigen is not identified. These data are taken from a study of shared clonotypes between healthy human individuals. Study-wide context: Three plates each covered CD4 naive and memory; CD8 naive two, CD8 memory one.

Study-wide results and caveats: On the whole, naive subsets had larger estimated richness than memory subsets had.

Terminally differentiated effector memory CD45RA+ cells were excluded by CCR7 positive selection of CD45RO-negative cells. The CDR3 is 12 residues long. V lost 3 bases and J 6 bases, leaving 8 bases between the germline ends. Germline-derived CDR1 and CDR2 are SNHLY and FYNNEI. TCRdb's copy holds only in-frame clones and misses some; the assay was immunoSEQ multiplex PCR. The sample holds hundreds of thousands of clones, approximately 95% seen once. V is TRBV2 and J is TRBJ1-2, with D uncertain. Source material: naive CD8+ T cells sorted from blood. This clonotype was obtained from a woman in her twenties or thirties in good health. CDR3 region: CASSEFSDGYTF. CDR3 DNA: TGTGCCAGCAGTGAGTTCAGCGATGGCTACACCTTC. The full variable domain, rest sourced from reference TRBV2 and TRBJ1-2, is EPEVTQTPSHQVTQMGQEVILRCVPISNHLYFYWYRQILGQKVEFLVSFYNNEISEKSEIFDDQFSVERPDGSNFTLKIRSTKLEDSAMYFCASSEFSDGYTFGSGTRLTVV.